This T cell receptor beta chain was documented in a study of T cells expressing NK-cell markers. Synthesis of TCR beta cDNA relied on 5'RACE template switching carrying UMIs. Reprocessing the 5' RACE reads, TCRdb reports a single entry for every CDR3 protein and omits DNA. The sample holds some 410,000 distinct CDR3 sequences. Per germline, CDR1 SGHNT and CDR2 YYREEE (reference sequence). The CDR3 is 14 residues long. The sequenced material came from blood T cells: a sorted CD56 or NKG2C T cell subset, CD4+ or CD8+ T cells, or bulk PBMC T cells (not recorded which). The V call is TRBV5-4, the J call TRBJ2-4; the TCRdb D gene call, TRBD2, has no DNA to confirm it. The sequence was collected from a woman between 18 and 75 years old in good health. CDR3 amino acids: CASSLGGRTDIQYF.